A single sample is the source of the 11 T cell receptor beta chains below, sequenced in a study of Ad26.COV2.S vaccination and SARS-CoV-2 variants. As for treatment: about 20 received Ad26.COV2.S at low or high dose, single or two shots; 5 received placebo; per-sample allocation not given. Repertoires come from day 63 after the first vaccine or placebo injection. Assay used: immunoSEQ multiplex PCR; TCRdb lists only in-frame clones, some missing. The top ten hold 3.6% of the sample, which has 350,000 to 500,000 clones, roughly 90% seen once. This material consisted of peripheral blood, taken in a trial of Ad26.COV2.S vaccine versus placebo. These receptors all come from a person between 18 and 59 years old who received the Ad26.COV2.S COVID-19 vaccine or a placebo.

This clone was seen just once. CDR3 sequence reads: CASVLSGGNTGELFF. CDR3 nucleotides: TGTGCCAGCGTTTTATCAGGGGGAAACACCGGGGAGCTGTTTTTT. The chain recombines TRBV6-5 with TRBJ2-2; 7 bases match TRBD1. The CDR3 sequence is 15 residues long. Germline CDR1 MNHEY, CDR2 SVGAGI. V gave up 8 bases and J gave up 2 bases; unmatched junction bases: 8.

As DNA, the CDR3 is TGTGCCAGCAGCTTTCGAGGGATCTACGAGCAGTACTTC. Protein: CASSFRGIYEQYF. The V gene is TRBV5-5, the J gene TRBJ2-7, with a possible D match to TRBD2 (5 bases). From germline, CDR1 is SGHKS and CDR2 YYEKEE (reference sequence). The CDR3 sequence is 13 residues long. The ends were cut back, 2 bases at V and 3 bases at J, with 9 bases in the middle.

This chain links TRBV9 with TRBJ2-1; D not resolved. This CDR3 region has 16 residues. Per the germline V gene, CDR1 is SGDLS and CDR2 is YYNGEE. V lost 2 bases and J 1 base, leaving 13 bases between the germline ends. CDR3 in DNA: TGTGCCAGCAGCGTTGGGGTCGGGTGGTCCTACAATGAGCAGTTCTTC. Protein: CASSVGVGWSYNEQFF.

The chain links TRBV30 to TRBJ1-4; D possibly corresponds to TRBD1 (5 bases). The V gene lost 7 bases and the J gene lost 7 bases, with 19 bases spanning the gap. CDR1 and CDR2 from the germline V gene are GTSNPN and SVGIG (reference sequence). There are 14 residues in the CDR3. The CDR3 DNA reads as TGTGCCTCCGGGCGGGGGTTCCAGAGTGAAAAACTGTTTTTT. This codes for CASGRGFQSEKLFF. Supplemented by reference TRBV30 and TRBJ1-4, the full variable domain reads SQTIHQWPATLVQPVGSPLSLECTVEGTSNPNLYWYRQAAGRGLQLLFYSVGIGQISSEVPQNLSASRPQDRQFILSSKKLLLSDSGFYLCASGRGFQSEKLFFGSGTQLSVL.

This chain links TRBV9 with TRBJ2-2, with D tentatively TRBD2 (7 bases). CDR1 SGDLS and CDR2 YYNGEE come from the germline V gene. The CDR3 covers 18 residues. V was pared by 2 bases and J by 4 bases, with 21 bases between. The CDR3 region is CASSVRGAYGGVTGELFF. Here the CDR3 DNA reads TGTGCCAGCAGCGTTCGGGGGGCGTACGGAGGCGTCACCGGGGAGCTGTTTTTT. Together with reference TRBV9 and TRBJ2-2, the CDR3 gives the full variable domain: DSGVTQTPKHLITATGQRVTLRCSPRSGDLSVYWYQQSLDQGLQFLIQYYNGEERAKGNILERFSAQQFPDLHSELNLSSLELGDSALYFCASSVRGAYGGVTGELFFGEGSRLTVL.

V and J are TRBV27 and TRBJ1-5; maybe TRBD1 (6 bases). V was cut by 4 bases and J by 0 bases, with 10 bases left in between. From germline, CDR1 is MNHEY and CDR2 SMNVEV (reference sequence). The CDR3 spans 15 residues. Here the CDR3 DNA reads TGTGCCAGCAGTTATCAGGGGAGTAGCAATCAGCCCCAGCATTTT. Amino acid sequence: CASSYQGSSNQPQHF.

The V gene is TRBV5-1, the J gene TRBJ2-5, with no clear D. Trimming removed 4 bases at V and 4 bases at J, with 8 bases between. Germline lookup yields CDR1 SGHRS and CDR2 YFSETQ. This CDR3 region has 12 residues. The CDR3 loop reads CASSGSRETQYF. The CDR3, as DNA: TGCGCCAGCAGCGGTAGTCGAGAGACCCAGTACTTC.

This clone was seen a single time. The J gene is TRBJ2-1, the V gene TRBV6-2 or TRBV6-3; D possibly uses TRBD1 or TRBD2 (5 bases each). This CDR3 is 12 amino acids long. The germline V and J ends were trimmed by 4 bases and 4 bases, with 5 bases remaining between them. Per the germline V gene, CDR1 is MNHEY and CDR2 is SVGEGT. CDR3 DNA: TGTGCCAGCAGTTGGGGGTACAATGAGCAGTTCTTC. Residues: CASSWGYNEQFF.

V and J are TRBV7-2 and TRBJ1-1, with unresolved D. The CDR3 totals 13 residues. V was pared by 2 bases and J by 1 base, with 5 bases between. In germline, CDR1 is SGHTA, CDR2 FQGNSA. The CDR3 DNA follows: TGTGCCAGCAGCTTACTACAGAACACTGAAGCTTTCTTT. Protein sequence: CASSLLQNTEAFF.

Only one count was recorded for this clone. The V call is TRBV28, the J call TRBJ1-2; tentative D call: TRBD1 (5 bases). There are 15 residues in the CDR3. The germline gives CDR1 MDHEN, CDR2 SYDVKM. Trimming stripped 2 bases from V and 3 bases from J, with 13 bases between. The CDR3 sequence: CASSLVDSGHYGYTF. The CDR3 DNA reads as TGTGCCAGCAGTTTAGTTGACAGTGGTCACTATGGCTACACCTTC.

The V gene is TRBV6-6, the J gene TRBJ1-5, with 7 positions matching TRBD1. Germline lookup yields CDR1 MNHNY and CDR2 SVGAGI (reference sequence). The V segment lost 5 bases and the J segment 11 bases; nucleotides outside the gene matches: 3. CDR3 length: 11 amino acids. Here the CDR3 DNA reads TGTGCCAGCAGTCTCGACAGGGCCCAGCATTTT. Encoded protein: CASSLDRAQHF.